This T cell receptor (beta chain) is from a study of a mutant IDH1 vaccine in newly diagnosed glioma. Turning to the study itself: The earlier regimen, radiotherapy, temozolomide, or both, was most often both.

Here immunoSEQ multiplex PCR was the method, and the copy in TCRdb shows in-frame clones only, minus some. The sample includes around 89,000 clones, roughly four fifths of them seen just once. Stated time point: baseline, week 1 (first vaccination visit). Treatment meaning: pre-vaccination baseline after standard-of-care therapy. Per germline, CDR1 SGHTS and CDR2 YDEGEE. V was shortened by 0 bases and J by 3 bases, with 9 bases between the two germline ends. This CDR3 contains 14 residues. A word on this clone: Its antigen is unidentified.

Study findings and constraints: It seemed that pseudoprogression was not linked to changes in the top peripheral T cell clonotypes.

The chain joins TRBV5-8 to TRBJ1-1, with D tentatively TRBD1 (5 bases). The source was PBMCs, collected from a glioma patient treated with radiotherapy, temozolomide or both. The sequence was obtained from a woman aged 50 to 60 with glioma. The CDR3 region is CASSLEGRDTEAFF. In DNA, the CDR3 is TGTGCCAGCAGCTTGGAGGGCAGGGACACTGAAGCTTTCTTT. Full variable domain (outside the CDR3, taken from reference TRBV5-8 and TRBJ1-1): EAGVTQSPTHLIKTRGQQATLRCSPISGHTSVYWYQQALGLGLQFLLWYDEGEERNRGNFPPRFSGRQFPNYSSELNVNALELEDSALYLCASSLEGRDTEAFFGQGTRLTVV.